This T cell receptor beta chain was captured in a study of blood T cells in healthy people across ages. Turning to the study itself: Template switching caught about one barcoded beta molecule for each two T cells. Study observations and caveats: Both naive CD4+ cell counts and diversity were greater in long-lived donors than in aged donors.

Primed by a sample-barcoded 5' primer and a J-beta primer mix, a second PCR proceeded for about 6 to 11 cycles. TCRdb redid the calling of the 5' RACE reads with MiXCR, one entry per CDR3 protein. The sample has 1 million to 1.2 million distinct CDR3 sequences, under 40% seen once. CDR3 length: 13 amino acids. Germline V lookup: CDR1 MRHNA, CDR2 SNTAGT. Trimming pared 5 bases from V and 4 bases from J, leaving 8 bases between. Note on this clonotype: Its antigen is currently unknown.

This sequence originates from a man between 18 and 29 years old in good health. Material for sequencing was blood. The chain employs TRBV6-4 and TRBJ2-2, with a tentative D call TRBD1 (6 bases). The CDR3 here is CASSTGSTGELFF. In nucleotides, the CDR3 is TGTGCCAGCAGTACAGGGAGCACCGGGGAGCTGTTTTTT.